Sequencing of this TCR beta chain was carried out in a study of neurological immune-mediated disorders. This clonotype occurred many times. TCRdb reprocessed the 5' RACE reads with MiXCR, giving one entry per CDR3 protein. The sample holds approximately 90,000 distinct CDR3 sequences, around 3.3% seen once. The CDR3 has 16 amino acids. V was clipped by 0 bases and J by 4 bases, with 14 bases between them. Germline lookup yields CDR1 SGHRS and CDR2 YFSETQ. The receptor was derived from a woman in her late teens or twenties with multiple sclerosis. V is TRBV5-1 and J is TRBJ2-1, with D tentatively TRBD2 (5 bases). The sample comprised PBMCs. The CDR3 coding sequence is TGCGCCAGCAGCTTGGCCTCGGGAAACTTATACAATGAGCAGTTCTTC. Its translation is CASSLASGNLYNEQFF.